This T cell receptor beta chain was sequenced for a study of a mutant IDH1 vaccine in newly diagnosed glioma. This CDR3 is built from 13 residues. The germline V gene has CDR1 MRHNA and CDR2 SNTAGT. The germline V and J ends were trimmed by 5 bases and 0 bases, with 6 bases remaining between them. Libraries were prepared by immunoSEQ multiplex PCR; TCRdb keeps only in-frame clonotypes and omits some of them. The sample lists tens of thousands of clones; over 65% were seen once. Time point meaning: week 35, safety follow-up. The vaccine gave 300 ug of a 20-mer mutant IDH1 peptide subcutaneously per dose. On this clone itself: Its antigen is still unknown.

This clonotype was obtained from a man aged 35-49 years with glioma. The specimen was PBMCs, collected from a glioma patient whose treatment included an IDH1 peptide vaccine. The chain links TRBV6-4 to TRBJ2-3, with D hard to call. The CDR3 region has the DNA TGTGCCAGCAGTCCGGAGAGCACAGATACGCAGTATTTT. Its protein product is CASSPESTDTQYF.